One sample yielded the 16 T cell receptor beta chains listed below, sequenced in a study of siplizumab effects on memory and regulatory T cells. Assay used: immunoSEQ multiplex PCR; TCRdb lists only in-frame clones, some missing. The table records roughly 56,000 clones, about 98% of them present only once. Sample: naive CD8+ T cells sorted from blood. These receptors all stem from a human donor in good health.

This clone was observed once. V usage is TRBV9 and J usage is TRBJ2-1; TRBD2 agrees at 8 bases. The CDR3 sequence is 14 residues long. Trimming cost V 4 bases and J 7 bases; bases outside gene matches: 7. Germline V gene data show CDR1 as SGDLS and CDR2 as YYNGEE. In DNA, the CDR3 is TGTGCCAGCAGCACCCCCGGGACTAGTAATGAGCAGTTCTTC. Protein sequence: CASSTPGTSNEQFF.

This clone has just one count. CDR3 in amino acids: CASSLGTSLRYEQFF. CDR3 nucleotide sequence: TGTGCCAGCAGCTTAGGGACTAGCTTACGGTATGAGCAGTTCTTC. The chain has TRBV7-9 and TRBJ2-1, with TRBD2 matching over 8 bases. CDR1 SEHNR and CDR2 FQNEAQ come from the germline V gene (reference sequence). V shed 1 base, J shed 8 bases, and the junction held 7 bases outside the gene matches. The CDR3 runs to 15 residues.

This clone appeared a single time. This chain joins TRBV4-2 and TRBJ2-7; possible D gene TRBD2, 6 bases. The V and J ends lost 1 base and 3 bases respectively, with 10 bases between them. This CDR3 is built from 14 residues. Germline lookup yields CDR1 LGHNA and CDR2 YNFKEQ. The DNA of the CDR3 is TGTGCCAGCAGCCAAGCCCAGGAGGGCTACGAGCAGTACTTC. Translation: CASSQAQEGYEQYF.

CDR3 sequence reads: CAWSTGTGGHQPQHF. DNA for the CDR3: TGTGCCTGGAGTACCGGGACAGGGGGTCATCAGCCCCAGCATTTT. This chain joins TRBV30 and TRBJ1-5; 11 nucleotides align to TRBD1. Trimming cost V 2 bases and J 5 bases; bases outside gene matches: 5. Germline loops: CDR1 GTSNPN, CDR2 SVGIG (reference sequence). This CDR3 is built from 15 residues.

CDR3 amino acids: CASLAGLAGVNEQFF. The CDR3 nucleotides are TGTGCCAGCCTGGCCGGGCTAGCGGGAGTCAATGAGCAGTTCTTC. The chain joins TRBV6-5 to TRBJ2-1; 10 bases match TRBD2. CDR3 length: 15 amino acids. Trimming removed 8 bases from V and 6 bases from J; junction bases left unmatched: 10. The germline CDR1 and CDR2 sequences are MNHEY and SVGAGI.

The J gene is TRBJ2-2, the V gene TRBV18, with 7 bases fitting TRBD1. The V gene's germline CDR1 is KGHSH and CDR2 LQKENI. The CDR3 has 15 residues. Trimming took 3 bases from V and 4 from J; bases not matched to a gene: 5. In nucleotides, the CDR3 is TGTGCCAGCTCACCGGGACAGTCCACCACCGGGGAGCTGTTTTTT. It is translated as CASSPGQSTTGELFF. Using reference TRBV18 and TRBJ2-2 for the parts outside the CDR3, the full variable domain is NAGVMQNPRHLVRRRGQEARLRCSPMKGHSHVYWYRQLPEEGLKFMVYLQKENIIDESGMPKERFSAEFPKEGPSILRIQQVVRGDSAAYFCASSPGQSTTGELFFGEGSRLTVL.

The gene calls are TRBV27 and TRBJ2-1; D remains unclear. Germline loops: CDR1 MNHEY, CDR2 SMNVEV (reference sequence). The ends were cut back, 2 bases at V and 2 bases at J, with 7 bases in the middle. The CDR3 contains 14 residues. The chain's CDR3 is CASSLKRTYNEQFF. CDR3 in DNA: TGTGCCAGCAGTTTAAAACGGACCTACAATGAGCAGTTCTTC.

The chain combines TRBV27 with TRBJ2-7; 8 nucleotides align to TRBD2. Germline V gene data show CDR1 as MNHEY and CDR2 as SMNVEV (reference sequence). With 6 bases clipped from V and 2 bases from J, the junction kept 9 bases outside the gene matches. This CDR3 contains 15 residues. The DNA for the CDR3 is TGTGCCAGCAGCGGGAGGGCGTTCTTTCCCTACGAGCAGTACTTC. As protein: CASSGRAFFPYEQYF.

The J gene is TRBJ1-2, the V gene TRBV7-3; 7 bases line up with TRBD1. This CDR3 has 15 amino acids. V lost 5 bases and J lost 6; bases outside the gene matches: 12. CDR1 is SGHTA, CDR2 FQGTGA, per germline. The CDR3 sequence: CASSLNTGTEDGYTF. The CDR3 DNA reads TGTGCCAGCAGCCTCAACACCGGGACAGAAGATGGCTACACCTTC.

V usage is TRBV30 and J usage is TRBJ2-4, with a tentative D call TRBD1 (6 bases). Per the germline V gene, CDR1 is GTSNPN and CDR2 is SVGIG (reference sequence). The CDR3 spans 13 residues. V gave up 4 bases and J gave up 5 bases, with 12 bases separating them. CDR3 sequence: CAWTIQGQNIQYF. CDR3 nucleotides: TGTGCCTGGACTATCCAGGGGCAAAACATTCAGTACTTC.

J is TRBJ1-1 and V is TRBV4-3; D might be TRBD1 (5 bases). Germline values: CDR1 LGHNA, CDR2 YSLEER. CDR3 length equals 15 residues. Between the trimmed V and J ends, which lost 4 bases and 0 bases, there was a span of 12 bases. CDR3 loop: CASSPAGRVNTEAFF. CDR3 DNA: TGCGCCAGCAGCCCTGCAGGGCGGGTGAACACTGAAGCTTTCTTT.

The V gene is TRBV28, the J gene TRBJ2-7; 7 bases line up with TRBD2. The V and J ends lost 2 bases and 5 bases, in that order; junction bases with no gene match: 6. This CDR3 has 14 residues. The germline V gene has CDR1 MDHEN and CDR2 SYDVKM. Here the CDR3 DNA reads TGTGCCAGCAGTTTAATCGGGGGAGGGGACGAGCAGTACTTC. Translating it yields CASSLIGGGDEQYF.

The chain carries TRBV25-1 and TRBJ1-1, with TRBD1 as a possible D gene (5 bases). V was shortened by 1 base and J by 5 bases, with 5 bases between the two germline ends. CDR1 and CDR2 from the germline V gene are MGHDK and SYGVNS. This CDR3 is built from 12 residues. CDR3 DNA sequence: TGTGCCAGCAGTGAATGGGGGACTGAAGCTTTCTTT. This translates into CASSEWGTEAFF.

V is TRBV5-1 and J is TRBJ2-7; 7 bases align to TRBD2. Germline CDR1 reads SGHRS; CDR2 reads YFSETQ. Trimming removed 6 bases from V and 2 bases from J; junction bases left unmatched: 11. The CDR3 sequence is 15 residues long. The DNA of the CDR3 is TGCGCCAGCACCCCCGAACTAGCGCCGACCTACGAGCAGTACTTC. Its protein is CASTPELAPTYEQYF.

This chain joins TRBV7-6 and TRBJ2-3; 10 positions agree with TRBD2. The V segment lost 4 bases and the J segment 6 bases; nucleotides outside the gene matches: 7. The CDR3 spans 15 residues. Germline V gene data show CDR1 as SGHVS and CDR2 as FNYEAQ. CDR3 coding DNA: TGTGCCAGCAGCTGGACTAGCGGATTCAAGGATACGCAGTATTTT. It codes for CASSWTSGFKDTQYF. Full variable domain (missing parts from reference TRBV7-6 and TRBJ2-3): GAGVSQSPRYKVTKRGQDVALRCDPISGHVSLYWYRQALGQGPEFLTYFNYEAQQDKSGLPNDRFSAERPEGSISTLTIQRTEQRDSAMYRCASSWTSGFKDTQYFGPGTRLTVL.

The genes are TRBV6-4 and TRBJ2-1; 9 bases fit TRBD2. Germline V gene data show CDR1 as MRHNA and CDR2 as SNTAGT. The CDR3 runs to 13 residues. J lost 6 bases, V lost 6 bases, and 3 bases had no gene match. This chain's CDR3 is CASRGTSFNEQFF. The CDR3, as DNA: TGTGCCAGCAGGGGGACTAGCTTCAATGAGCAGTTCTTC.